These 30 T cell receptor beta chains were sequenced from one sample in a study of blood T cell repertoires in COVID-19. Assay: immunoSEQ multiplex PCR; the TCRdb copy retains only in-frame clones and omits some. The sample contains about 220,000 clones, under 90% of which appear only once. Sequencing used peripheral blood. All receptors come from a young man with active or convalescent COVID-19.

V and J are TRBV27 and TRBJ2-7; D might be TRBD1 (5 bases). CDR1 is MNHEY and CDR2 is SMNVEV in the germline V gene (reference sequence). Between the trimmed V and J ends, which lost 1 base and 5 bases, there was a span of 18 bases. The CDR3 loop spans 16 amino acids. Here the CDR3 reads CASSLLSERGLNEQYF. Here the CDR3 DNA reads TGTGCCAGCAGTTTATTGTCGGAAAGGGGTTTAAACGAGCAGTACTTC.

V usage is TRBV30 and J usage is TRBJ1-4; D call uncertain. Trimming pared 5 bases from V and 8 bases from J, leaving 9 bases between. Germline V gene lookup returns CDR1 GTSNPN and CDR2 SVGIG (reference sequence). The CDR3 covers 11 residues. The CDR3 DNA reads TGTGCCTGGTCCGGAGGGGAAAAACTGTTTTTT. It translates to CAWSGGEKLFF.

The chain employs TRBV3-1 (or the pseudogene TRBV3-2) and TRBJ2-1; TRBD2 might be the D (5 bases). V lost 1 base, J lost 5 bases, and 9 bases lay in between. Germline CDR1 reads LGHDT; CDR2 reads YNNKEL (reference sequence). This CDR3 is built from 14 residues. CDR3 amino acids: CASSQGRSDNEQFF. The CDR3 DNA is TGTGCCAGCAGCCAAGGACGTAGCGACAATGAGCAGTTCTTC.

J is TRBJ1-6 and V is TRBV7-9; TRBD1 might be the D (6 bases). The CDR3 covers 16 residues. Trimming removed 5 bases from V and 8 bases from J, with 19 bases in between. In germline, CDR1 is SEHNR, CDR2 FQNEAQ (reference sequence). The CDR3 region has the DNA TGTGCCAGCAGCCCGGGTGGGGGCGCGAATCATTCACCCCTCCACTTT. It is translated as CASSPGGGANHSPLHF.

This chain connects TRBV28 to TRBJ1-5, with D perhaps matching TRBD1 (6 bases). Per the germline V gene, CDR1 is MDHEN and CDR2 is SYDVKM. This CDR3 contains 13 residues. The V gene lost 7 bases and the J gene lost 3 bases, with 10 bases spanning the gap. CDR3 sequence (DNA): TGTGCCAGCATCAGGGGCAACAATCAGCCCCAGCATTTT. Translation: CASIRGNNQPQHF.

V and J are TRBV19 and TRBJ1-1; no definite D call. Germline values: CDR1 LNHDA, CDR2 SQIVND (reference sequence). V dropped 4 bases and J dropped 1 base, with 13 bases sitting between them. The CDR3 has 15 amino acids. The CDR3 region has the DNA TGTGCCAGTAGTAACCCCGGAGCGAAGAACACTGAAGCTTTCTTT. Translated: CASSNPGAKNTEAFF.

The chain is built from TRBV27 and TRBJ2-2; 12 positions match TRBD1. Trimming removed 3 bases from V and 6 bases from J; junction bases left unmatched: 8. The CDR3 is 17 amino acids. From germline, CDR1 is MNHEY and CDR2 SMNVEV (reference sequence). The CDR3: CASSFRDRGRRSGELFF. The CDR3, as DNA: TGTGCCAGCAGTTTTCGGGACAGGGGGCGCAGGTCCGGGGAGCTGTTTTTT.

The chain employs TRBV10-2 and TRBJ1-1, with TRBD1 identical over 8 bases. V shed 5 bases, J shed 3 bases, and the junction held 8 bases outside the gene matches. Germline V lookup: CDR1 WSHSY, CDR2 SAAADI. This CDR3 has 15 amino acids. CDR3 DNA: TGCGCCAGCAGTAACCCTGGACAGGGCGACACTGAAGCTTTCTTT. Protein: CASSNPGQGDTEAFF.

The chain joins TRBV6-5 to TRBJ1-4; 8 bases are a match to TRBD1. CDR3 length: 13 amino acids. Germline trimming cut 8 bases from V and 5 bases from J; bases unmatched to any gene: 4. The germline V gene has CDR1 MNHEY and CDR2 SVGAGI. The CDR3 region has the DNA TGTGCCAGCCGACGGACAGGGAATGAAAAACTGTTTTTT. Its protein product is CASRRTGNEKLFF.

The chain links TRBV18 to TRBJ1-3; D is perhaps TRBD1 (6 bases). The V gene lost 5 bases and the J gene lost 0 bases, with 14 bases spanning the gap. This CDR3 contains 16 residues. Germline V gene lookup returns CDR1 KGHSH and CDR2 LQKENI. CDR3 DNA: TGTGCCAGCTCATTACCCCAGGGGAGCTCTGGAAACACCATATATTTT. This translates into CASSLPQGSSGNTIYF. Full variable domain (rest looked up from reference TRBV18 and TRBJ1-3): NAGVMQNPRHLVRRRGQEARLRCSPMKGHSHVYWYRQLPEEGLKFMVYLQKENIIDESGMPKERFSAEFPKEGPSILRIQQVVRGDSAAYFCASSLPQGSSGNTIYFGEGSWLTVV.

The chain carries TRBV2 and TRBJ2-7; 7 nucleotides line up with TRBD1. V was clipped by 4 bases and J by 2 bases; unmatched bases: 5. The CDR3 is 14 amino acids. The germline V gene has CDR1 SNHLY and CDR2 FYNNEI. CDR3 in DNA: TGTGCCAGCAGTGGGTACAGGGGAGCCTACGAGCAGTACTTC. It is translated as CASSGYRGAYEQYF.

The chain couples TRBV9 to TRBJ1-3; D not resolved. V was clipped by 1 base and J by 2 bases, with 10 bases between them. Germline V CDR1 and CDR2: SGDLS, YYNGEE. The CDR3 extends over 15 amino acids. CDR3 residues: CASSVFDGAGNTIYF. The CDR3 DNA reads TGTGCCAGCAGCGTATTTGACGGAGCTGGAAACACCATATATTTT.

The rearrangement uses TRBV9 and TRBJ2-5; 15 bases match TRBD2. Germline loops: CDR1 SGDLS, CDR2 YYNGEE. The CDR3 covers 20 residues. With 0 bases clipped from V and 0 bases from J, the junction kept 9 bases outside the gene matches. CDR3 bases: TGTGCCAGCAGCGTAGCTCCGGGACTAGCGGGGGGATCGTACCAAGAGACCCAGTACTTC. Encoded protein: CASSVAPGLAGGSYQETQYF. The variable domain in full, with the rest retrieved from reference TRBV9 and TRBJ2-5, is DSGVTQTPKHLITATGQRVTLRCSPRSGDLSVYWYQQSLDQGLQFLIQYYNGEERAKGNILERFSAQQFPDLHSELNLSSLELGDSALYFCASSVAPGLAGGSYQETQYFGPGTRLLVL.

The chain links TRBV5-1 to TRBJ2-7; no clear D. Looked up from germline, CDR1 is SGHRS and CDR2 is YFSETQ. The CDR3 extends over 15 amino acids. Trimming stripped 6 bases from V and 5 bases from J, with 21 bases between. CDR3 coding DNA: TGCGCCAGCACCCTCATATCCACTTCGGTGAACGAGCAGTACTTC. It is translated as CASTLISTSVNEQYF.

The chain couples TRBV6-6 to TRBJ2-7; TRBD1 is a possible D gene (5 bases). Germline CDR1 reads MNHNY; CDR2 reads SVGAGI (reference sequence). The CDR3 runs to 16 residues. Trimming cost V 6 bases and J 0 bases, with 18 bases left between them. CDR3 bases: TGTGCCAGCAGCCTTGCCCTGACAGCGCGCTCCTACGAGCAGTACTTC. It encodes CASSLALTARSYEQYF.

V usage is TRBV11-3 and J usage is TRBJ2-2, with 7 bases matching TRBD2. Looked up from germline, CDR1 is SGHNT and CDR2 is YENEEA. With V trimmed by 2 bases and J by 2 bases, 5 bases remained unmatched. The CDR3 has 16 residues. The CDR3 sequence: CASSLLGGINTGELFF. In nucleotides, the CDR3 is TGTGCCAGCAGCTTACTCGGGGGGATCAACACCGGGGAGCTGTTTTTT.

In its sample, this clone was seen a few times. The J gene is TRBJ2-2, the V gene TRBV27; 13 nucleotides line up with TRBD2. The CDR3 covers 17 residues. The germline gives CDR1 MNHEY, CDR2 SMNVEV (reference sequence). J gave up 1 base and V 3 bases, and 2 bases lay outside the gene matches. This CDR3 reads CASSFGTSGENTGELFF. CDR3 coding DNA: TGTGCCAGCAGTTTCGGGACTAGCGGGGAGAACACCGGGGAGCTGTTTTTT.

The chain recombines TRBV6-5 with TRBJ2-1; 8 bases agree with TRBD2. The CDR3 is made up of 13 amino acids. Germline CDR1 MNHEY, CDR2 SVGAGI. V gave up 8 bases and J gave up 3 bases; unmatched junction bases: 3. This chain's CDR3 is CASLSGNYNEQFF. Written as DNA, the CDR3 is TGTGCCAGCCTTAGCGGGAACTACAATGAGCAGTTCTTC.

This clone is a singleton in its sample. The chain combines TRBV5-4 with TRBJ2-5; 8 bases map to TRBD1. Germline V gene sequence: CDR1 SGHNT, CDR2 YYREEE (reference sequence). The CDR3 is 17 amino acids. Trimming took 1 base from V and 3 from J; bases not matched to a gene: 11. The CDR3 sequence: CASSLFRGRLAKETQYF. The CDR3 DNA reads TGTGCCAGCAGCTTGTTCAGGGGGCGATTGGCTAAAGAGACCCAGTACTTC.

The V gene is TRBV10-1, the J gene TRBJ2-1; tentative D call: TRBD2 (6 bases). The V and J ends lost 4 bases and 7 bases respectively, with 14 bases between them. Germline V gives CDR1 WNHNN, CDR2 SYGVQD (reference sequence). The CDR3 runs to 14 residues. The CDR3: CASSARGSPNEQFF. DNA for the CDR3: TGCGCCAGCAGTGCCCGGGGGTCTCCTAATGAGCAGTTCTTC.

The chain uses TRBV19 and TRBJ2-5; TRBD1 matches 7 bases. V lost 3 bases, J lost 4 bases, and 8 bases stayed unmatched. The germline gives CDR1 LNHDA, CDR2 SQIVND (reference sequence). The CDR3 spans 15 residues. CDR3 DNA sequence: TGTGCCAGTAGTATTAAGAGAACAGGGGCAGAGACCCAGTACTTC. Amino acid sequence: CASSIKRTGAETQYF. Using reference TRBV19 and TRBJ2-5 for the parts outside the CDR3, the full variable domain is DGGITQSPKYLFRKEGQNVTLSCEQNLNHDAMYWYRQDPGQGLRLIYYSQIVNDFQKGDIAEGYSVSREKKESFPLTVTSAQKNPTAFYLCASSIKRTGAETQYFGPGTRLLVL.

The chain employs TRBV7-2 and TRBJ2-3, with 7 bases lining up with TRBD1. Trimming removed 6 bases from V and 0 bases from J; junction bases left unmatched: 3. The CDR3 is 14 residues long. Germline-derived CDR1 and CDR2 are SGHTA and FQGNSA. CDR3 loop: CASSRDSSTDTQYF. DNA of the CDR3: TGTGCCAGCAGTCGGGACAGCAGCACAGATACGCAGTATTTT.

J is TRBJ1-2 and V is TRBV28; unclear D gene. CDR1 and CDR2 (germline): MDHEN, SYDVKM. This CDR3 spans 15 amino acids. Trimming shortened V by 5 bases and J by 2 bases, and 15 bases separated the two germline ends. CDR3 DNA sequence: TGTGCCAGCAGTCCTGCGACATTTTGGAACTATGGCTACACCTTC. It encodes CASSPATFWNYGYTF.

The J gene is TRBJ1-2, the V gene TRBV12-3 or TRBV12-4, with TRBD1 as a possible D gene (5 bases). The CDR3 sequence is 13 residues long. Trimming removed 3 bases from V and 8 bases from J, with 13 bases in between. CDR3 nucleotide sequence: TGTGCCAGCAGTTTGGGGCAGGCGAACGGCTACACCTTC. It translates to CASSLGQANGYTF.

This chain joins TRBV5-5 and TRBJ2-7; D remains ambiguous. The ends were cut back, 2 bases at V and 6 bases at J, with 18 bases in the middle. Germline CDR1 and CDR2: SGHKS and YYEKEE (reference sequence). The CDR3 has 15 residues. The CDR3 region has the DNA TGTGCCAGCAGCTTCCGAGGAACCGGCCCCTCCGAGCAGTACTTC. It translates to CASSFRGTGPSEQYF.

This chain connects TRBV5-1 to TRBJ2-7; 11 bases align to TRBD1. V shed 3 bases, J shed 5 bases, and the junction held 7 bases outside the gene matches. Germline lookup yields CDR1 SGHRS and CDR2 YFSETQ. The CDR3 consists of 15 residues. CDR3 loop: CASSSGTGGSHEQYF. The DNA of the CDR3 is TGCGCCAGCAGCTCTGGGACAGGGGGATCGCACGAGCAGTACTTC.

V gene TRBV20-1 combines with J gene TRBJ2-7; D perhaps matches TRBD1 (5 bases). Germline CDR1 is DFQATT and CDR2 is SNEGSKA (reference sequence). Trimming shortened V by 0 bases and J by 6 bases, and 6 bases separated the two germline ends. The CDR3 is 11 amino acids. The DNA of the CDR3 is TGCAGTGCTAGAGACAGGGTCGAGCAGTACTTC. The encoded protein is CSARDRVEQYF.

The DNA for the CDR3 is TGTGCCAGCAGCTTAGCGTGGGGCGGTGGTGGAACCGGGGAGCTGTTTTTT. It translates to CASSLAWGGGGTGELFF. The chain couples TRBV7-2 to TRBJ2-2; TRBD1 is a possible D gene (5 bases). The CDR3 sequence is 17 residues long. CDR1 and CDR2 (germline): SGHTA, FQGNSA. Trimming removed 0 bases from V and 5 bases from J, with 16 bases in between.

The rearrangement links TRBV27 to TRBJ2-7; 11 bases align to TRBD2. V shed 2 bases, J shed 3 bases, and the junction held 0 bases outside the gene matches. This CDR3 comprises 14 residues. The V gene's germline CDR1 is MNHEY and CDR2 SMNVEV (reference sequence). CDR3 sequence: CASSLGTSGYEQYF. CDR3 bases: TGTGCCAGCAGTTTAGGGACTAGCGGCTACGAGCAGTACTTC.

CDR3 coding DNA: TGTGCCAGCAGCCAAGGAGGACAGGGGGCTGAAAAACTGTTTTTT. Translated: CASSQGGQGAEKLFF. The chain carries TRBV3-1 (or the pseudogene TRBV3-2) and TRBJ1-4, with 11 bases aligning to TRBD1. The germline V gene encodes CDR1 LGHDT and CDR2 YNNKEL (reference sequence). V lost 1 base to trimming and J lost 7 bases; unmatched junction nucleotides: 2. The length of the CDR3 is 15 residues.